The subject of this entry is one T cell receptor beta chain. Its antigen is currently not known. Base qualities were left out, and no much larger clone turns up one base away. The data derive from a study of shared clonotypes between healthy human individuals (dated by TCRdb to about 2020). Background for the entire study: The cohort comprised a couple of women and a few men aged 18 to 49 years. Per donor, three plates each were used for CD4 naive and CD4 memory, two for CD8 naive, and one for CD8 memory. To estimate repertoire size and how much clonotype sharing occurs between individuals, the study deeply sequenced the blood TCR repertoires of several healthy adults. To increase sequencing depth and limit assay-specific biases, TCR repertoire library preparation and sequencing were carried out by different laboratories using diverse techniques. Between about 0.85 and 9.5 billion PBMCs per donor were obtained by leukapheresis. Broad study findings and their caveats: Clonotypes shared by all four sorted-subset donors showed higher generation probabilities than non-shared clonotypes. Sampling was restricted to blood, and TCR repertoires in tissue are likely to differ from TCR repertoires in blood. Naive subsets generally had larger estimated clonotype richness than memory subsets. Pairwise subsampling indicated that sequencing depth was expected to affect the degree of clonotype sharing among donors. Because the study included only a small number of donors, the genetic and exposure-history diversity represented was limited. Incomplete sequencing was indicated by rarefaction of sorted-subset datasets, despite the large sequencing depth. About 5% of naive CD4, around 3.5% of naive CD8, around 2.3% of memory CD4, and 0.35% to 0.5% of memory CD8 clonotypes were shared across four donors.

V loses 0 bases of germline sequence and J loses 2 bases, and the interval between the two ends is 7 bases. Spanning cysteine to phenylalanine, the CDR3 consists of 15 amino acids. Left in the record is the CDR3 DNA by itself, 45 bases read in frame from the first base. Looking up the germline V gene yields CDR1 SGHAT and CDR2 FQNNGV. The donors were healthy, HIV-negative adults with no recently reported acute infections or vaccinations. All donors were Caucasian adults living in Nashville, Tennessee, USA. CD4+ T cells were enriched through magnetic negative selection, after which naive cells were positively selected on CD45RA and the remaining negative fraction served as the memory subset. Blood was collected by leukapheresis, and PBMCs were isolated by Ficoll-Histopaque density gradient centrifugation and then cryopreserved in liquid nitrogen vapor phase. Analytical flow cytometry was used to check the purity and quantity of every magnetically sorted T cell population. From each sorted fraction, genomic DNA was isolated and quantified by UV absorbance on a Nanodrop 2000c.

TCR CDR3 regions were amplified from genomic DNA by multiplex PCR using the deep immunoSEQ assay. Genomic DNA extracted from each cell subset was distributed evenly over all wells of several immunoSEQ 96-well plates, and each plate served as one replicate. For sorted subsets, roughly 200 ng of genomic DNA, equivalent to roughly 30,000 T cell genomes, went into each replicate PCR. Purified libraries were measured with a Qubit 3.0 fluorometer, size-checked on a Bioanalyzer 2100, and measured again with the KAPA Library Quantification kit. Every immunoSEQ 96-well plate was sequenced on a dedicated single-read 150-cycle Illumina NextSeq 550 flow cell. As for the authors' bioinformatics: The immunoSEQ output contained only junctional sequences without quality scores, so filtering could not match that applied to full-length reads. To assign V/J genes and CDR3, sequences were annotated against IMGT germline references using PyIR, a Python wrapper for IgBLAST v1.9. Reads were removed for weak V/J assignments (E-value above 1e-6), missing CDR3, stop codons, out-of-frame junctions, or ambiguous translated residues. V3J clonotypes were defined as sequences sharing an identical inferred V gene, J gene, and CDR3 amino acid sequence. Percentage overlap between repertoires was computed as shared unique clonotypes divided by the size of the smaller repertoire. Three approaches were used to assess repertoire richness: RTK rarefaction, the Chao1 estimator, and Recon v2.1 estimates of unobserved clonotypes. OLGA was used to compute generation probabilities for all TCRbeta clonotypes that the gDNA method yielded from a few donors. What TCRdb holds here is the immuneACCESS table cut down to in-frame rearrangements. Part of the clones is not present; checked against another copy, under half of the missing clones reflect an unresolved V gene, and the others are unexplained. That table furnishes V, J and clone size, whereas the DNA furnished D and trimming. For this sample there are around 700,000 clones; about 74% appear just once. 1.5% to 2% of the sample is held by the ten biggest clonotypes.

Recombination connected TRBV11-2 to TRBJ2-2; the D segment cannot be called with confidence. The clonotype was recovered from a woman between 25 and 40 years old in good health. Sequencing input: memory CD4+ T cells sorted from blood. In the paper's terms, the cell subset or site label means: CD45RA-negative fraction. The CDR3: CASSLDRRNTGELFF. The DNA is TGTGCCAGCAGCTTAGATAGGAGAAACACCGGGGAGCTGTTTTTT.